This is a list of T cell receptor beta chains from one sample in a study of T cell responses to AZD1222 COVID-19 vaccine. Only in-frame clones appear in the TCRdb table, and some are missing; sequencing was by immunoSEQ multiplex PCR. This sample has 80,000 or so clones, with roughly 85% found just once. The source was peripheral blood, collected on day 0 of AZD1222 vaccination. All receptors come from an adult in good health. The CDR3 runs from the conserved cysteine through the conserved F or W. D genes are given only for firm matches. Only some rows state a clone size, as once, few, many or a class for expanded clones.

V,D,J,size,CDR3,DNA
TRBV6-5,.,TRBJ1-2,.,CASSYNRGAGYTF,TGTGCCAGCAGTTACAATCGGGGTGCCGGCTACACCTTC
TRBV19,TRBD1,TRBJ2-1,once,CASSATGGPYNEQFF,TGTGCCAGTAGTGCGACAGGGGGCCCTTACAATGAGCAGTTCTTC
TRBV19,.,TRBJ2-6,.,CASKENRGANVLTF,TGTGCCAGTAAGGAGAATCGGGGGGCCAACGTCCTGACTTTC
TRBV6-8,.,TRBJ1-3,.,CASSAHSPSSGNTIYF,TGTGCCAGCAGTGCACACTCTCCGAGCTCTGGAAACACCATATATTTT
TRBV7-2,.,TRBJ1-1,.,CASSLLRGGEAFF,TGTGCCAGCAGCTTGCTCAGGGGAGGTGAAGCTTTCTTT
TRBV2,TRBD2,TRBJ2-3,.,CASTSGNSDTQYF,TGTGCCAGTACTAGCGGGAATTCAGATACGCAGTATTTT
TRBV5-5,.,TRBJ1-2,.,CASSLVAEQNRHGYTF,TGTGCCAGCAGCTTGGTGGCCGAGCAGAATCGCCATGGCTACACCTTC
TRBV9,.,TRBJ2-5,.,CASSSTGMGQETQYF,TGTGCCAGCAGCTCCACAGGGATGGGGCAAGAGACCCAGTACTTC
TRBV5-1,.,TRBJ2-2,.,CASSLPGSSTGELFF,TGCGCCAGCAGCTTGCCAGGGTCGAGCACCGGGGAGCTGTTTTTT
TRBV18,TRBD1,TRBJ1-3,.,CASSPSRGRENTIYF,TGTGCCAGCTCACCCTCCAGGGGGCGTGAAAACACCATATATTTT
TRBV19,TRBD2,TRBJ2-7,.,CASSPFRLAPNYEQYF,TGTGCCAGTAGTCCGTTTAGACTAGCGCCGAACTACGAGCAGTACTTC
TRBV19,.,TRBJ1-2,.,CASSRGGAAYGYTF,TGTGCCAGTAGTAGGGGCGGGGCCGCTTATGGCTACACCTTC
TRBV10-2,TRBD2,TRBJ2-1,.,CASTDTGTSGRNEQFF,TGCGCCAGCACCGATACCGGGACTAGCGGGAGAAATGAGCAGTTCTTC
TRBV6-5,.,TRBJ1-1,once,CASSSPGGSNTEAFF,TGTGCCAGCAGTTCTCCCGGGGGGTCCAACACTGAAGCTTTCTTT
TRBV19,TRBD1,TRBJ1-2,.,CASSIRGQGYTF,TGTGCCAGTAGTATCAGGGGGCAAGGCTACACCTTC
TRBV6-1,.,TRBJ2-1,.,CASSAEGTSSYNEQFF,TGTGCCAGCAGTGCAGAGGGCACAAGCTCCTACAATGAGCAGTTCTTC
TRBV6-6,TRBD2,TRBJ2-5,.,CASSQSGLGQRYQETQYF,TGTGCCAGCAGTCAATCGGGACTAGGACAAAGGTACCAAGAGACCCAGTACTTC
TRBV19,TRBD2,TRBJ2-2,.,CASSKIAGGNTGELFF,TGTGCCAGTAGTAAGATAGCGGGAGGGAACACCGGGGAGCTGTTTTTT
TRBV19,TRBD1,TRBJ1-2,.,CATKTGGSYGYTF,TGTGCCACCAAGACAGGGGGTAGTTATGGCTACACCTTC
TRBV6-1,TRBD2,TRBJ2-3,.,CASSESLPRASGLVGDTQYF,TGTGCCAGCAGTGAATCCTTACCCCGGGCTAGCGGTCTTGTGGGGGATACGCAGTATTTT
TRBV7-2,.,TRBJ1-4,.,CASSPGGLTNEKLFF,TGTGCCAGCAGCCCCGGGGGGCTTACTAATGAAAAACTGTTTTTT
TRBV20-1,.,TRBJ1-2,.,CSVWVYYGYTF,TGCAGTGTATGGGTTTACTATGGCTACACCTTC
TRBV19,.,TRBJ2-7,.,CASSPNREADSYEQYF,TGTGCCAGTAGTCCTAACCGTGAAGCCGACTCCTACGAGCAGTACTTC
TRBV18,TRBD1,TRBJ1-2,.,CASSPTGTGALYGYTF,TGTGCCAGCTCACCAACCGGGACAGGGGCCCTCTATGGCTACACCTTC
TRBV6-5,.,TRBJ1-5,.,CASLGMGNQPQHF,TGTGCCAGCCTTGGCATGGGCAATCAGCCCCAGCATTTT
TRBV27,.,TRBJ1-2,.,CASSLSGTPYGYTF,TGTGCCAGCAGTTTATCCGGTACACCTTATGGCTACACCTTC
TRBV6-6,TRBD2,TRBJ2-2,.,CASSPLPPGLAGGGTGELFF,TGTGCCAGCAGCCCACTCCCCCCGGGACTAGCGGGAGGGGGGACCGGGGAGCTGTTTTTT
TRBV18,TRBD2,TRBJ2-3,.,CASSRRLAGDVTDTQYF,TGTGCCAGCTCACGGCGACTAGCGGGAGACGTAACAGATACGCAGTATTTT
TRBV7-2,.,TRBJ1-1,.,CASSFWSVEAFF,TGTGCCAGCAGCTTTTGGTCAGTTGAAGCTTTCTTT
TRBV7-9,TRBD1,TRBJ2-7,.,CASSPLPDRASSYEQYF,TGTGCCAGCAGCCCCCTCCCGGACAGGGCGAGCTCCTACGAGCAGTACTTC
TRBV30,.,TRBJ1-1,.,CAWKWLGTEAFF,TGTGCCTGGAAATGGCTCGGCACTGAAGCTTTCTTT
TRBV3-1/TRBV3-2,.,TRBJ2-3,once,CASSHEHGGADTQYF,TGTGCCAGCAGCCACGAACATGGGGGCGCAGATACGCAGTATTTT
TRBV11-3,.,TRBJ2-5,.,CASSGGIQETQYF,TGTGCCAGCAGCGGCGGGATCCAAGAGACCCAGTACTTC
TRBV6-5,.,TRBJ2-7,.,CASTLRPGDVYEQYF,TGTGCCAGCACCCTGCGGCCGGGGGATGTCTACGAGCAGTACTTC
TRBV6-5,.,TRBJ2-7,few,CASIVGHEQYF,TGTGCCAGCATAGTAGGGCACGAGCAGTACTTC
TRBV5-4,.,TRBJ2-3,.,CASSVKRDHITDTQYF,TGTGCCAGCAGCGTGAAACGGGACCATATTACAGATACGCAGTATTTT